What follows is one T cell receptor beta chain and its context. The CDR3 is made up of 14 amino acids. V lost 6 bases to trimming and J lost 5 bases, with 16 bases between them. Germline V CDR1 and CDR2: LNHDA, SQIVND (reference sequence). The PCR used 60 Vbeta and 13 Jbeta primers. Profiled with immunoSEQ multiplex PCR; TCRdb holds only in-frame clones, not every one. The profile covers about 170,000 clones, with about 79% appearing a single time and 2.3% taken by the ten largest. This record comes from a study of cytomegalovirus exposure and HLA in healthy donors. Sequenced material: PBMCs. This sequence originates from a woman aged 45-65 years in good health and CMV-seronegative. The rearrangement links TRBV19 to TRBJ2-5; tentatively, D is TRBD1 (6 bases). CDR3 sequence reads: CASSLRGATETQYF. In DNA form, the CDR3 reads TGTGCCAGTAGCCTCAGGGGCGCCACGGAGACCCAGTACTTC.